This T cell receptor (beta chain) was identified in a study of cytomegalovirus exposure and HLA in healthy donors (TCRdb year 2017). Notes on the research overall: An earlier analysis of about 530 of the donors reported approximately 260 Gb of sequence data and around 110 million unique TCR beta sequences obtained from about 179 million T cells. HLA typing covered class I and class II loci at four-digit resolution. To study patterns of TCR occurrence, a later analysis re-analyzed previously published TCR beta repertoires from just over 650 donors and added high-resolution HLA genotyping. Genome-wide SNP genotypes for about 65% of the roughly 670 donors were used in a later genetic analysis, which treated that subset as a discovery cohort. All discovery cohort repertoires had been generated on a single sequencing platform. An earlier analysis of approximately 640 of the donors applied high-throughput TCR beta sequencing to assess whether each TCR beta V gene segment acted as functional or pseudogenic. In addition to the first cohort of 666 subjects, a separate validation cohort of 120 different subjects was used. An early release that covered roughly 600 HLA-typed donors contained about 290 gigabases of sequencing data and tens of millions of unique TCR sequences. The later analysis used no new phenotypic data to find candidate immune exposures, relying instead on TCR beta sequences and their occurrence across donors. The study combined high-throughput TCR immunosequencing, statistical association of individual TCRs with disease status, and machine learning to predict cytomegalovirus infection status. Using immunosequencing, the study profiled T cell repertoires from around 670 subjects and related those repertoires to cytomegalovirus serostatus. Donor age, sex, ethnicity and CMV serostatus were compiled together with the repertoire data. Typing coverage differed by locus: A, B, C, DRB1 and DQB1 were typed in about 620-640 donors, DQA1 in about 560, DPA1 in around 580, and DPB1 in just under 480. The study aimed to test whether signatures of past pathogen exposure could be identified by cataloging public T cell receptors. Four to six DR-DQ haplotypes were handled as single units for association and clustering, since linkage in the cohort was strong. The genetic ancestry cluster associated with self-reported Caucasian donors included 81% of the roughly 400 genotyped donors. On average, around 240,000 unique TCR beta nucleotide sequences were sequenced per donor among about 400 genotyped donors of the cohort, with approximately 18% of those sequences being non-productive.

A word on this clone: Its recognized antigen is unknown. No base-level quality is on record; no much larger clone is a single base apart.

The paper as a whole reports these results and caveats: While some public TCRs were present in many individuals, most TCR sequences turned up only very rarely across donors. In an earlier analysis of several hundred of the donors, most TCR beta V segments were observed in productive rearrangements about 87% or about 30% of the time, broadly matching IMGT annotations. Only TCR beta chains were sequenced in this cohort, and the absence of alpha or paired-chain data limited detectable features. Linkage disequilibrium might explain the correlated functional status among segregating V segments, but an unknown experimental factor could not be ruled out. Because counts were too low, seventeen rarely observed V segments, including chromosome 9 orphons, were left out of the earlier analysis of 587 of the donors. Compared with equally common non-associated chains, HLA-associated TCR beta chains in a later analysis were more clonally expanded and had lower generation probabilities. The presence/absence analyses assumed that sequencing depth was roughly uniform across donors, and that assumption may not be true. A later analysis found that TCR association rates varied across HLA loci, with DRB1 alleles showing the most associated TCRs and HLA-C alleles the fewest. It was suggested by the authors that the approach could potentially be generalized to other disease states and immunological phenotypes. Because HLA typing was unavailable for some donors at each locus, only the typed subset was used in association tests. In the study, approximately 160 TCR beta chains were listed as associated with cytomegalovirus. A later analysis associated 16,951 TCR beta sequences with specific HLA alleles at a false discovery rate of 0.05. Assigning TCR associations to individual alleles was difficult when HLA alleles, especially DR and DQ, strongly co-occurred. A few of the identified cytomegalovirus-associated TCR beta chains were confirmed in vitro to be specific for cytomegalovirus antigens. Most CMV-associated TCR beta chains appeared to be HLA-restricted in a later analysis, and the HLA associations seemed to be driven largely by CMV exposure. For the cohort, immune exposure information was limited to CMV serostatus. Some IMGT-functional V segments, including TRBV6-2 and TRBV6-3, could not be told apart with the 87-base-pair reads, so those segments were excluded. A further reported finding was that TCR beta sequences accurately predicted the HLA-A and HLA-B alleles for most subjects in the first cohort. A later genetic analysis associated a missense DCLRE1C variant with V-gene and J-gene trimming of TCR beta chains, and an independent cohort replicated the association. A later genetic analysis reported fewer N-insertions in productive TCRs among donors in an Asian-associated ancestry cluster than the roughly 720-donor mean. The classifier was reported to diagnose cytomegalovirus status with high specificity and sensitivity in both the original cohort and the validation cohort. A cluster of highly shared sequence variants was judged likely to be a technical artifact of the sequencing pipeline. Several of the top co-occurrence clusters appeared to be linked to parvovirus B19, influenza, CMV and Epstein-Barr virus, according to a later analysis.

From its cysteine to its phenylalanine, the CDR3 spans 14 amino acids. Only the CDR3 DNA is retained, 42 bases long and in frame from the first base. V drops 5 bases and J drops 1 base, leaving 11 bases in between. CDR1 LNHDA and CDR2 SQIVND were looked up in the germline V gene (reference sequence). The cohort comprised 550 to 700 healthy bone marrow donors. All cohort members were sampled while nominally healthy, although unrecorded immune exposures were likely present. The donor tested CMV seropositive, placing the donor among the approximately 310 seropositive members of the cohort. Each donor provided a peripheral blood sample, and peripheral blood mononuclear cells were used for TCR beta sequencing. Genomic DNA was extracted from the blood cell samples with the Qiagen DNeasy Blood Extraction Kit. The library relied on the immunoSEQ multiplex PCR assay. For the multiplex PCR, a mixture combining 60 forward primers for TCR Vbeta segments and 13 reverse primers for TCR Jbeta segments was used. A multiplex PCR assay on genomic DNA amplified the CDR3 region of rearranged TCR beta genes. The Illumina HiSeq System was used to sequence the amplified TCR beta libraries as 87-base-pair reads. Under the source paper's analysis protocol: Across the 600 to 700 repertoires, a later analysis counted approximately 75 million unique TCR beta chains, about 10 million of which were shared by at least two donors. Raw reads were error-corrected and collapsed into unique sequences with a nearest-neighbor algorithm that merged closely related sequences to remove PCR and sequencing errors. CDR3 sequences were aligned to IMGT reference sequences to assign V, D and J gene segments. Each retained sequence needed at least a six-nucleotide match to both a V gene segment and a J gene segment. A rearrangement was called productive if the CDR3 had no stop codons and remained in frame with V and J, and every other rearrangement was called non-productive. CDR3 was defined according to IMGT convention as the region running from the second conserved V-encoded cysteine to the conserved J-encoded phenylalanine. Sequences without an unambiguous match to a single V gene segment were excluded from the earlier analysis of several hundred of the donors. An earlier analysis of about 590 of the donors classified V segments as functional when productive rearrangements were above 56.7% and as segregating when the standard deviation between donors was above 5%. A statistical classification framework was built to diagnose cytomegalovirus status from the catalog of TCR beta chain sequences. In a later analysis, TCR nucleotide sequences were compared against IMGT/GENE-DB human TR gene sequences so that V and J genes could be assigned. In a later analysis, CDR3 sequences and most-parsimonious VDJ recombination scenarios were assigned using the TCRdist pipeline. In a later analysis, each TCR beta chain was defined by its CDR3 amino acid sequence together with its V-gene family, and reads without a unique V-gene family were excluded. To address suspected cross-contamination and a sequencing artifact, a later analysis removed under 600 highly shared, low-generation-probability nucleotide sequences. A later analysis calculated a clonal expansion index for each public chain from normalized within-repertoire ranks of inferred template counts. A later analysis computed generation probabilities with a VDJ recombination model fitted to out-of-frame rearrangements, and checked the results against IGoR. In a later analysis, TCR-TCR, TCR-HLA and TCR-CMV co-occurrence was scored with hypergeometric tests, and a repertoire-size bias correction was applied to TCR pairs. False discovery rates were estimated in a later analysis by permuting HLA or CMV assignments 20 times. In a later analysis, co-occurring TCRs were grouped using DBSCAN, with TCRdist sequence similarity added in when clustering inside HLA-allele-positive subsets. For co-occurrence clustering, repertoires with fewer than 30,000 or more than 120,000 public chains were excluded, along with five repertoires with anomalous nucleotide sharing. TCRdb re-hosts the immuneACCESS table, in-frame sequences only. Its copies lack some clones; in the studies checked, an unresolved V gene accounts for under half of them, and the cause for the rest is not known. The V and J calls and clone size are taken from that table; D and trimming were inferred from the DNA. The sample includes some 180,000 clones, with more than 65% observed a single time. 3.4% of the sample belongs to the ten largest clones.

Recombination linked TRBV19 to TRBJ1-1, and TRBD1 may be the D gene, going by 6 matching bases. The material sequenced was PBMCs. This clonotype was sampled from a man aged 35 to 55 in good health and CMV-seropositive. The DNA sequence is TGTGCCAGTAGTCCTACACAGGGGAACACTGAAGCTTTCTTT. This codes for CASSPTQGNTEAFF.